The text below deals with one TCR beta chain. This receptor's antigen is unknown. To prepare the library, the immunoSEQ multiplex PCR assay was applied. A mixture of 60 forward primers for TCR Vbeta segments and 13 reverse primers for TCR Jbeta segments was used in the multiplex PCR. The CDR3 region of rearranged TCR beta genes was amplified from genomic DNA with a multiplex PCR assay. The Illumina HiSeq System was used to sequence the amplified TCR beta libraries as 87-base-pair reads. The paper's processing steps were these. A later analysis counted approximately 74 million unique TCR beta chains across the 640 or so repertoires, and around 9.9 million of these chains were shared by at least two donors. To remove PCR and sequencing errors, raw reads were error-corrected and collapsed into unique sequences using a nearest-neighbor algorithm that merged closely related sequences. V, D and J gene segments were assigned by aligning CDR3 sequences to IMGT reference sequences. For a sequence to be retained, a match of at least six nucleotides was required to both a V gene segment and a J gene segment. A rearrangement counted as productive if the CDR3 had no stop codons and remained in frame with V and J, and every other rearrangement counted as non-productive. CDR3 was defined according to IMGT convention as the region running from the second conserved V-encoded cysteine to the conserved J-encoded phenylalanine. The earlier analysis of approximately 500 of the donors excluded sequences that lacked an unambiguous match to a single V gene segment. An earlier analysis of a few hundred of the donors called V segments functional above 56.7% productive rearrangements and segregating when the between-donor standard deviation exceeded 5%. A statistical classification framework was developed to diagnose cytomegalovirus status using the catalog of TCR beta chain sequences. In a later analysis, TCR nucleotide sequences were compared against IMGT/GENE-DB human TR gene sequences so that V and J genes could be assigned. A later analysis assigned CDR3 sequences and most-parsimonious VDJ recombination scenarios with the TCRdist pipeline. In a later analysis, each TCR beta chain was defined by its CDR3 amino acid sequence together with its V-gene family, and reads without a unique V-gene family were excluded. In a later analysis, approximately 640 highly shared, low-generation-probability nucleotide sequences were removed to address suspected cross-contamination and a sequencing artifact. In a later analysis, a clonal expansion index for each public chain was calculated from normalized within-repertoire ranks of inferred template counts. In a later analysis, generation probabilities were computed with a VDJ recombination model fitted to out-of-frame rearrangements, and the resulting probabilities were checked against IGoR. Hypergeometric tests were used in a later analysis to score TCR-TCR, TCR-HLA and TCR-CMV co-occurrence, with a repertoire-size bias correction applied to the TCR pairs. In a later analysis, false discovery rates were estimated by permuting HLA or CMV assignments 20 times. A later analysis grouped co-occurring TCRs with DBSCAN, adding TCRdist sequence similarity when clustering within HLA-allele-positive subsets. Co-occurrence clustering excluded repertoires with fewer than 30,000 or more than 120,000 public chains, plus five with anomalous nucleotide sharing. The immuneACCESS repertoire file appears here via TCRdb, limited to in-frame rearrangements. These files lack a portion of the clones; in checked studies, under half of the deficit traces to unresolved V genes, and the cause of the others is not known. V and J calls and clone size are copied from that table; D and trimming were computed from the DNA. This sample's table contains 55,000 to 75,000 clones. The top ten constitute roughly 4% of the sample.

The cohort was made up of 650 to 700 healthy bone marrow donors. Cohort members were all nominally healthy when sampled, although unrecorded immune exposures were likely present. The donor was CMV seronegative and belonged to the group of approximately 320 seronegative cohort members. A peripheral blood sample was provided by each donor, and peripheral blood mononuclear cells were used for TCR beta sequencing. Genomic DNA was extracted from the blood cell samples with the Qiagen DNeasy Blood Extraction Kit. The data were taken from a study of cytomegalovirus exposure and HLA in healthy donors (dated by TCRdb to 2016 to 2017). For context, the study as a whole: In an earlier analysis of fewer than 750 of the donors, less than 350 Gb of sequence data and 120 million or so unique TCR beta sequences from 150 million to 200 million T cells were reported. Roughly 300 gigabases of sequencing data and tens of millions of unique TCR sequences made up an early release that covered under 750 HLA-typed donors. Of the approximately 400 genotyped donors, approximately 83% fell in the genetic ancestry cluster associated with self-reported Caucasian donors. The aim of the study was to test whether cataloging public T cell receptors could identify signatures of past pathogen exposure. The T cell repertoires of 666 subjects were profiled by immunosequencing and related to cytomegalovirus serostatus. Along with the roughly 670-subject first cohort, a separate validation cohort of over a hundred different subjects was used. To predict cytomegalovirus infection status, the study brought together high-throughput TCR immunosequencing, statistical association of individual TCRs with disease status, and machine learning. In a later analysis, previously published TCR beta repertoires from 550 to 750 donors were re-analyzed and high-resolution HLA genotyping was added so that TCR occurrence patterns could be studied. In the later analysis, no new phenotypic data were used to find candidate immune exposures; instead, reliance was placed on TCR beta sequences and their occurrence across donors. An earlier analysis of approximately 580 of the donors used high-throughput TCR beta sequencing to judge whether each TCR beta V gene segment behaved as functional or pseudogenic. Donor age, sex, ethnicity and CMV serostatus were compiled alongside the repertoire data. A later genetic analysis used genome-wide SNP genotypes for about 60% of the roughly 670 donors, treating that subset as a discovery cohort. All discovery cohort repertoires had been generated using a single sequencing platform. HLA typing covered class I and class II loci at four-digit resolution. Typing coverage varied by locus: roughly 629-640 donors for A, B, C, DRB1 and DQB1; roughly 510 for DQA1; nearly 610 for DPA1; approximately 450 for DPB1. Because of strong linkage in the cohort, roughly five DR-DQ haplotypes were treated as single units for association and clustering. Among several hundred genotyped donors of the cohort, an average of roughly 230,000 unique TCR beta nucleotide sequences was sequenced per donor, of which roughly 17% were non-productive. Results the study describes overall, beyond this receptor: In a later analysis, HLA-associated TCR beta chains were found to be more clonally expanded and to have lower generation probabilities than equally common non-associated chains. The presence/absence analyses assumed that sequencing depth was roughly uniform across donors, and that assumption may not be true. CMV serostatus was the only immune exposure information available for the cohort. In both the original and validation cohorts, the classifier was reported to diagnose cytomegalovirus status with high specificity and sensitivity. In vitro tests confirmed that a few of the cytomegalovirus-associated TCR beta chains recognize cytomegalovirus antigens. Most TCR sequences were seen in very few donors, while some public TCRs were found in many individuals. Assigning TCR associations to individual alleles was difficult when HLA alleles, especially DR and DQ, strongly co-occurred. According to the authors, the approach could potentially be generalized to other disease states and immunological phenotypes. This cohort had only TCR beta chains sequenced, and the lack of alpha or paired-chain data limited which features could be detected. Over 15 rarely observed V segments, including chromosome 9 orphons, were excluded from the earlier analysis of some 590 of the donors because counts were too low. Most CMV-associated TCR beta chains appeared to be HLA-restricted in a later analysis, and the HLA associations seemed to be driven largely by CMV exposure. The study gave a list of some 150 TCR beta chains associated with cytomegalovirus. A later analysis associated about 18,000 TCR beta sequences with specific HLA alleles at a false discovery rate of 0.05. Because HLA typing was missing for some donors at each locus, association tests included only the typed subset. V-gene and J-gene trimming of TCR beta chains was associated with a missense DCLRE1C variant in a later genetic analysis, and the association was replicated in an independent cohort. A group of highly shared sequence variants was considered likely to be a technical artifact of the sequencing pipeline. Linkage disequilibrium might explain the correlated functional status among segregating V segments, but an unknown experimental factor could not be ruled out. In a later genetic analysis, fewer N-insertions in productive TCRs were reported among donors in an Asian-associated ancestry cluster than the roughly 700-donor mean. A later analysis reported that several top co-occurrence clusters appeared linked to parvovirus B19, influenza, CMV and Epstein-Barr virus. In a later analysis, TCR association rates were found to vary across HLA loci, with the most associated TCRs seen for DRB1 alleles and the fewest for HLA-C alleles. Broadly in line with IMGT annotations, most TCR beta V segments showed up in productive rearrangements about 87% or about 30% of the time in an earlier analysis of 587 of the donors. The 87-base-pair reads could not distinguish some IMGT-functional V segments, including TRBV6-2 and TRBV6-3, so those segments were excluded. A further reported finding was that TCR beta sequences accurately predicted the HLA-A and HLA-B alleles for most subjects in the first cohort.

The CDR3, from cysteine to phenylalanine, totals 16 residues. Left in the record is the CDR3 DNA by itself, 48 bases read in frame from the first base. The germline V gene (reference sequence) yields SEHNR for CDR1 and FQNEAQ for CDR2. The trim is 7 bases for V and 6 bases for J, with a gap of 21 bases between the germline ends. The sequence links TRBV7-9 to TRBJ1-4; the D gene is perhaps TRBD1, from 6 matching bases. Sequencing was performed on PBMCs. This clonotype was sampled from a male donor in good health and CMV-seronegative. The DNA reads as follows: TGTGCCAGCAACTCGATCGGGGGGGCCTGGCATGAAAAACTGTTTTTT. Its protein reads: CASNSIGGAWHEKLFF.